Given below is one TCR beta chain in context. At sampling all donors were nominally healthy, likely with unrecorded immune exposures. This sample stems from a study of cytomegalovirus exposure and HLA in healthy donors. In the PCR, 60 Vbeta and 13 Jbeta primers were used. Measured with immunoSEQ multiplex PCR; TCRdb has only the in-frame clones, and not every one. The sample includes fewer than 150,000 clones, around 83% seen only once; the top ten take 4.1%. This CDR3 is 16 amino acids long. Trimming took 6 bases from V and 1 from J; bases not matched to a gene: 7. Germline CDR1 WNHNN, CDR2 SYGVQD (reference sequence).

V and J are TRBV10-1 and TRBJ2-1; TRBD2 matches 9 bases. Sequencing was carried out using PBMCs. The clonotype was recovered from a man in his forties in good health and CMV-seropositive. For the CDR3, the DNA is TGCGCCAGCAGCGAATGGACTAGCGCTTCCTACAATGAGCAGTTCTTC. It translates to CASSEWTSASYNEQFF.